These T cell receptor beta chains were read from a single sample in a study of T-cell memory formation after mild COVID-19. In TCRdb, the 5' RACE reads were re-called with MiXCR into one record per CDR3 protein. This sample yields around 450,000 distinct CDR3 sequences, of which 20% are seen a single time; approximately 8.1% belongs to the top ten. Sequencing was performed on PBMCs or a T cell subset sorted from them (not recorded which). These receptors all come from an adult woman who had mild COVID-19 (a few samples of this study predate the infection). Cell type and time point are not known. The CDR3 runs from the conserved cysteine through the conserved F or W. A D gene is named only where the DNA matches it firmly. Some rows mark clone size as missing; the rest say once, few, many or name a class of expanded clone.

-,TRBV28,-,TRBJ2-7,TGTGCCAGCAGTTTAATGTTCGGGGTTGATGGGGAGCAGTACTTC,CASSLMFGVDGEQYF
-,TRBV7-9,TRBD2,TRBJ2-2,TGTGCCAGCAGCTTTGTTGCGGGAGCCTCCACCGGGGAGCTGTTTTTT,CASSFVAGASTGELFF
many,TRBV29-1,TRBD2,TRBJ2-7,TGCAGCGCTGTCCGGGAGGGGGTACCCTACGAGCAGTACTTC,CSAVREGVPYEQYF
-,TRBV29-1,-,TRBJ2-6,TGCAGCGTTGCGTGGTCGGCTTCCGGGGCCAACGTCCTGACTTTC,CSVAWSASGANVLTF
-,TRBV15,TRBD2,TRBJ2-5,TGTGCCACCAGCAGAGATCGGGGGGTTGGGGACCAAGAGACCCAGTACTTC,CATSRDRGVGDQETQYF
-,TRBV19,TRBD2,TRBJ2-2,TGTGCCAGTAACCTAGCGGGGGGCGAGGGCACCGGGGAGCTGTTTTTT,CASNLAGGEGTGELFF
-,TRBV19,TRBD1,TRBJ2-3,TGTGCCAGTAGTATCAACAGGGGGCTGGCAGATACGCAGTATTTT,CASSINRGLADTQYF
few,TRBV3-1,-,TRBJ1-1,TGTGCCAGCAGAGTGGGCGTCTCATTGAACACTGAAGCTTTCTTT,CASRVGVSLNTEAFF
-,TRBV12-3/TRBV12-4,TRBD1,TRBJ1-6,TGTGCCAGCAGTTTAGCACTCGGGACAGGGGTCTCACCCCTCCACTTT,CASSLALGTGVSPLHF
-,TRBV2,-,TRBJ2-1,TGTGCCACCCGAAGGGACTCTTACAATGAGCAGTTCTTC,CATRRDSYNEQFF
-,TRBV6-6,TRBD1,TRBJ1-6,TGTGCCAGCAGTTACTCGACAGGGACAGATTCACCCCTCCACTTT,CASSYSTGTDSPLHF
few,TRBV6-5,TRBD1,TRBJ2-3,TGTGCCAGCCGCAGGGGGCGAACAGATACGCAGTATTTT,CASRRGRTDTQYF
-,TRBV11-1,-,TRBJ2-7,TGTGCCAGCAGCCTGGGGAACGTACCGACCTACGAGCAGTACTTC,CASSLGNVPTYEQYF
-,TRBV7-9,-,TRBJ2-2,TGTGCCAGCAGCTTCCGGAGCGGGGAGCTGTTTTTT,CASSFRSGELFF
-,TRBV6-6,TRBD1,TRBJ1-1,TGTGCCAGCAGTCCTTATCCGGGACAGGGGCAAGGCACTGAAGCTTTCTTT,CASSPYPGQGQGTEAFF
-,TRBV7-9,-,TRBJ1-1,TGTGCCAGCAGCTTAGCCGCAGGGGAAAATGCTGAAGCTTTCTTT,CASSLAAGENAEAFF
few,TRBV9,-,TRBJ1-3,TGTGCCAGCAGTCATGACGGTTCCTCTGGAAACACCATATATTTT,CASSHDGSSGNTIYF
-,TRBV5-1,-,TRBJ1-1,TGCGCCAGCAGCTCCAACCATAACACTGAAGCTTTCTTT,CASSSNHNTEAFF
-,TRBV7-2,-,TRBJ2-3,TGTGCCAGCAGCTTATGGCTGGGGGGTGACTCAGATACGCAGTATTTT,CASSLWLGGDSDTQYF
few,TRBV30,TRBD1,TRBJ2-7,TGTGCCTGGGACAGGGGAACGCGGGAGCAGTACTTC,CAWDRGTREQYF
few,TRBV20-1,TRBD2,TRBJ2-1,TGCAGTGCTTATCCCGGGACTAGCAAGGAGCAGTTCTTC,CSAYPGTSKEQFF
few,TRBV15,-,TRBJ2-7,TGTGCCACCAGCGAATACCTTGGACAGACCTACGAGCAGTACTTC,CATSEYLGQTYEQYF
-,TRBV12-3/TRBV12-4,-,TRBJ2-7,TGTGCCAGCAGTTACGGGACGTACTACGAGCAGTACTTC,CASSYGTYYEQYF
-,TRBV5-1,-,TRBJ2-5,TGCGCCAGCAGCTCCGATAACGGCGGGGCCCAGTACTTC,CASSSDNGGAQYF
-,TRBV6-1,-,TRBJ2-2,TGTGCCAGCAGTGAATCGAGAGTCCTGTCACCCGGGGAGCTGTTTTTT,CASSESRVLSPGELFF
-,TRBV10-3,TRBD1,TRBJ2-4,TGTGCCAGCGGACAGGGGGCTTCGGACATTCAGTACTTC,CASGQGASDIQYF
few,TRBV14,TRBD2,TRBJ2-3,TGTGCCAGCAGCCATCCCCCCGCGGGGGTCACAGATACGCAGTATTTT,CASSHPPAGVTDTQYF
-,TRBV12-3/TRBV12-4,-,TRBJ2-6,TGTGCCAGCAAGTTTGGTCGGAGGGACTCCTTTATCTCTGGGGCCAACGTCCTGACTTTC,CASKFGRRDSFISGANVLTF
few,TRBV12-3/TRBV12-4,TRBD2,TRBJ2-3,TGTGCCAGCAGCTGGACTAGCGGGAGACCAGATACGCAGTATTTT,CASSWTSGRPDTQYF
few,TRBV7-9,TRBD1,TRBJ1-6,TGTGCCAGCAGCTTAGCGGGTACAGGGGGCTCCTATAATTCACCCCTCCACTTT,CASSLAGTGGSYNSPLHF
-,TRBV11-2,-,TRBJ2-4,TGTGCCAGCATCTTAGACAAAAACATTCAGTACTTC,CASILDKNIQYF
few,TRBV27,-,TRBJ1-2,TGTGCCAGCAGTCGTGACAGCCTCTCAAGCTACACCTTC,CASSRDSLSSYTF
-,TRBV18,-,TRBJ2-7,TGTGCCAGCTCACCCGCGAGTAACGAGCAGTACTTC,CASSPASNEQYF
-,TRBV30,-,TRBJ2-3,TGTGCCTGGAGTTTGGTTTCCACCCTGTCGGATACGCAGTATTTT,CAWSLVSTLSDTQYF
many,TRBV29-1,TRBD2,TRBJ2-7,TGCAGCGTGGGACTAGCGGGAGGTGGGGTCACCTACGAGCAGTACTTC,CSVGLAGGGVTYEQYF
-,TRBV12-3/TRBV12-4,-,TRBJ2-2,TGTGCCAGCAGTTTAGCGGGACACAAGATGACCACCGGGGAGCTGTTTTTT,CASSLAGHKMTTGELFF
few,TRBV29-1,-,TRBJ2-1,TGCAGCGTTGTACAGATTCAAGGTGAGCAGTTCTTC,CSVVQIQGEQFF
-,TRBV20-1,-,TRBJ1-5,TGCAGTGCTACTATACAGGGACGGTTTAGCAATCAGCCCCAGCATTTT,CSATIQGRFSNQPQHF
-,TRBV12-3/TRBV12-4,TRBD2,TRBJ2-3,TGTGCCAGCCGCGGGGGGGCGGCAGATACGCAGTATTTT,CASRGGAADTQYF
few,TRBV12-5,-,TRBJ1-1,TGTGCTAGTGCCGGGGGGTTTTCGAGGACTGAAGCTTTCTTT,CASAGGFSRTEAFF
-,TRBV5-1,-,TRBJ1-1,TGCGCCAGCAGCTTGGACCCTCCAACACAGGGCACTGAAGCTTTCTTT,CASSLDPPTQGTEAFF
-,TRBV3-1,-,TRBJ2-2,TGTGCCAGCAGCCCTCGAGAGACCGGGGAGCTGTTTTTT,CASSPRETGELFF
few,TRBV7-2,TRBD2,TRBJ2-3,TGTGCCAGCAGCCGCTTTGGGAGCGGGGCTCGCACAGATACGCAGTATTTT,CASSRFGSGARTDTQYF
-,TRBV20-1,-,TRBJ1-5,TGCAGTGCTAGACCAGGTGGGGCGTATAGCAATCAGCCCCAGCATTTT,CSARPGGAYSNQPQHF
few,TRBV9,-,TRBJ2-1,TGTGCCAGCAGCGTTAGGGGGGAACGCTACAATGAGCAGTTCTTC,CASSVRGERYNEQFF
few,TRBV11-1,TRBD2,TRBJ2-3,TGTGCCAGCAGCTTCCCAGCGGGAGGGCCAGATACGCAGTATTTT,CASSFPAGGPDTQYF
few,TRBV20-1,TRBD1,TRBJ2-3,TGCAGTGCTCGTCCCCCGGGACAGGGTTGGGCAGATACGCAGTATTTT,CSARPPGQGWADTQYF
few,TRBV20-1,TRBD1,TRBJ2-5,TGCAGTGCTAGGACAGGGGTGAAGGAGACCCAGTACTTC,CSARTGVKETQYF
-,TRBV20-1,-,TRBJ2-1,TGCACCGGCCGCCGGGGACTCGATAATGAGCAGTTCTTC,CTGRRGLDNEQFF
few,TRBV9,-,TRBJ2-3,TGTGCCAGCAGCCTCGGCGGTTTTGGCACAGATACGCAGTATTTT,CASSLGGFGTDTQYF
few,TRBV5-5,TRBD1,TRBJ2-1,TGTGCCAGCAGCTCACTTCCGGGACAGGTTGGAAATGAGCAGTTCTTC,CASSSLPGQVGNEQFF
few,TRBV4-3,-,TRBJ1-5,TGCGCCAGCAGCCAAGATGGGTGGCAGCCCCAGCATTTT,CASSQDGWQPQHF
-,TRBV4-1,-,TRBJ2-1,TGCGCCAGCAGCCAAGTGGGCAGCTCCAATGAGCAGTTCTTC,CASSQVGSSNEQFF
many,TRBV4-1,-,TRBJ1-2,TGCGCCAGCAGCCGAGATGAGGGGCAGGGGCGTGTTGGCTACACCTTC,CASSRDEGQGRVGYTF
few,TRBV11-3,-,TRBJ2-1,TGTGCCAGCAGCTTGAGGGCAGGGGAAGACGAGCAGTTCTTC,CASSLRAGEDEQFF